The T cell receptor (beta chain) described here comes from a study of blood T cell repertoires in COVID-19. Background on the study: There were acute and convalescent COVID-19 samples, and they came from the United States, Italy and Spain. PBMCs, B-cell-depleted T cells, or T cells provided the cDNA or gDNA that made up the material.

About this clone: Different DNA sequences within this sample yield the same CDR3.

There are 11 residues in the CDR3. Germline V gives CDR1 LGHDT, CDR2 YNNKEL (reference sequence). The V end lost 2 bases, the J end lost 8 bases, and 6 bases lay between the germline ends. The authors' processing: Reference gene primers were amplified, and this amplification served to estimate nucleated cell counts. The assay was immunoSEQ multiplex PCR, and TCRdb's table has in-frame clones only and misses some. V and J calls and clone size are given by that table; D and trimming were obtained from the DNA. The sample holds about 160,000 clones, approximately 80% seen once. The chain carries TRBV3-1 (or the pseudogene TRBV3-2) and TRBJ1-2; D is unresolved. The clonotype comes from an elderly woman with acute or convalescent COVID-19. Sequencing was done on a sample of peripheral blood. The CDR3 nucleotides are TGTGCCAGCAGCCAACTATCCGGCTACACCTTC. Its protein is CASSQLSGYTF.